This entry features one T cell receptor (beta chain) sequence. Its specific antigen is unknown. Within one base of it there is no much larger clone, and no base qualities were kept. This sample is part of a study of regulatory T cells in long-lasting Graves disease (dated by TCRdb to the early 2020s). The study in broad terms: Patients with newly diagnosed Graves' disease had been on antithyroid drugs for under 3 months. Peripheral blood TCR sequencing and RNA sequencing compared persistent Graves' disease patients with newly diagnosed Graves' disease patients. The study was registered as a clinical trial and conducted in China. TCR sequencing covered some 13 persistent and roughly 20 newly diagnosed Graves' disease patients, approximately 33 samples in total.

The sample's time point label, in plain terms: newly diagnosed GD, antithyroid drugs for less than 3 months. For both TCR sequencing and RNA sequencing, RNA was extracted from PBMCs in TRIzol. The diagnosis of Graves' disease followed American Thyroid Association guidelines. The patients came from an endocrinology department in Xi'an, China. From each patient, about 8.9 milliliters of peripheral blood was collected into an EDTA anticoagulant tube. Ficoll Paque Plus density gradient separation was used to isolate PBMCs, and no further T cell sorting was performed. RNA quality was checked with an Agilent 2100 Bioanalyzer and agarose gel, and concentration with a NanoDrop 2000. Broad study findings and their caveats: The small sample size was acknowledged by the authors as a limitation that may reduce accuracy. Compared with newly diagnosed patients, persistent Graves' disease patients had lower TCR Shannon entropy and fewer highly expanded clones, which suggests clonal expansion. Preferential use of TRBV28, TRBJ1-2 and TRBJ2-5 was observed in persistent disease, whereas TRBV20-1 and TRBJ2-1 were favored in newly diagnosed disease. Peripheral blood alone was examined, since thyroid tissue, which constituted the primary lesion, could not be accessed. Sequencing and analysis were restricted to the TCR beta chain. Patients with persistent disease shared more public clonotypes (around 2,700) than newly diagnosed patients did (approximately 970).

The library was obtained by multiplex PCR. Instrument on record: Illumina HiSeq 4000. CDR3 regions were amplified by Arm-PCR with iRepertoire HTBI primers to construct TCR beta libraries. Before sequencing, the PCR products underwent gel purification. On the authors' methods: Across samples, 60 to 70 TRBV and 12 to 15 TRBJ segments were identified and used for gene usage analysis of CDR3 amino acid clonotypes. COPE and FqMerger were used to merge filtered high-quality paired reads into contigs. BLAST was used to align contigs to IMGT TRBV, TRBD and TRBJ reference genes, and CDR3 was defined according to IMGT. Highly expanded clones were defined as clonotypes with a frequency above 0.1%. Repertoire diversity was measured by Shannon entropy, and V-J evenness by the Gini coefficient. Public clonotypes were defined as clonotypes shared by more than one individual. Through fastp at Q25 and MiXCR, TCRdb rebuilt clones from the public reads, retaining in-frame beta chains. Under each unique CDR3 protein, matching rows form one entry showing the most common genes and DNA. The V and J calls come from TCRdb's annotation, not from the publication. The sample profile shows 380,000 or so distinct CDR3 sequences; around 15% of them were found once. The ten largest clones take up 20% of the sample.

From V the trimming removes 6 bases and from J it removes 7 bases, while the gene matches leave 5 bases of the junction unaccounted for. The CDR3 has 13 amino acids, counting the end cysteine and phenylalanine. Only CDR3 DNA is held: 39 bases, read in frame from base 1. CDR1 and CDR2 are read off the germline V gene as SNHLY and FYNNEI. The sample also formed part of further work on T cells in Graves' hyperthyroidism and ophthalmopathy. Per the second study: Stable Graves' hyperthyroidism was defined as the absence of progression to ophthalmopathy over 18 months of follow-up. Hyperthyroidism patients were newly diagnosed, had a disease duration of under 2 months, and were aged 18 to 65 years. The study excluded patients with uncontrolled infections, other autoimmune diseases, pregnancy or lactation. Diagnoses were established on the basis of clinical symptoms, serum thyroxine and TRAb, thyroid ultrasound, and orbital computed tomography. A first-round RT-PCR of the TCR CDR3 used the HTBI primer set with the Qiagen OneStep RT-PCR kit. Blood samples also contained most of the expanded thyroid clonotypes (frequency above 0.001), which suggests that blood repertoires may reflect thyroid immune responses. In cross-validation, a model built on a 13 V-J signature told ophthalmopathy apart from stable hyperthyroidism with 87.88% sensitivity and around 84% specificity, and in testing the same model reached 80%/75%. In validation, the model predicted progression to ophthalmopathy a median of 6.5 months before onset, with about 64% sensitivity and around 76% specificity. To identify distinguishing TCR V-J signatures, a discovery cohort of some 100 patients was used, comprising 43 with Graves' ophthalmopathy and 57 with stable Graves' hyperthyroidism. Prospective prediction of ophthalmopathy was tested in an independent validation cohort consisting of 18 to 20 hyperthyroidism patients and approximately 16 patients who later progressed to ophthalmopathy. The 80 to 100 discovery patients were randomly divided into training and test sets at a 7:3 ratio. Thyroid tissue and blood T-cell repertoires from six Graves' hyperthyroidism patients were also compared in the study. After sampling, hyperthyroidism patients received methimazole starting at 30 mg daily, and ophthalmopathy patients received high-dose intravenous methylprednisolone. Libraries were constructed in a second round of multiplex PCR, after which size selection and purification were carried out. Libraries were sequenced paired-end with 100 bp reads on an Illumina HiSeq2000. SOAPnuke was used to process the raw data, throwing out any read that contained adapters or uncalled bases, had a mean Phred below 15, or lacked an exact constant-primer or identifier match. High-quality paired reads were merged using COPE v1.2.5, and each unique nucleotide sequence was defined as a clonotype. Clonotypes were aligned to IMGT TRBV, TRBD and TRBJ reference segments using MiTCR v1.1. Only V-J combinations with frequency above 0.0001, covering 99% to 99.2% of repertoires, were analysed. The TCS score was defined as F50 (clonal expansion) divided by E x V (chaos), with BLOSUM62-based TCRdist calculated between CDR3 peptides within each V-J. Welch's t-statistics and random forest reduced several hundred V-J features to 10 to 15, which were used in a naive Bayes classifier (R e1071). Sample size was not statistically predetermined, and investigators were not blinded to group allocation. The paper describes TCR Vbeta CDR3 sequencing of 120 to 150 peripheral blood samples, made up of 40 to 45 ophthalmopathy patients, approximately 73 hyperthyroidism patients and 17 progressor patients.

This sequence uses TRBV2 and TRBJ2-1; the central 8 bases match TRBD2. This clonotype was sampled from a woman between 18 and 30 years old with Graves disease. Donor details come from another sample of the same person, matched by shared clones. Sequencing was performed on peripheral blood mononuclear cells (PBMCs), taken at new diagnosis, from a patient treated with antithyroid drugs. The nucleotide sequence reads TGTGCCAGCAGCCGGGGGGGCGGGAATGAGCAGTTCTTC. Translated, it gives CASSRGGGNEQFF.